A selection of T cell receptor beta chains follows, all from one sample in a study of T cell repertoires in cytomegalovirus infection. TCRdb re-derived calls from the reads in MiXCR, one entry per CDR3 protein. The table lists a few hundred thousand distinct CDR3 sequences, just under 40% of them singletons, with 48% in the top ten. No antigens are known for them. The sample was cultured PBMCs, taken from culture after CMV antigen stimulation. Receptor source: a human donor in good health (CMV status not recorded). Some clones in this sample may be carry-over from other donors' samples. Both conserved end residues are part of each CDR3. D genes are given only for firm matches. Only part of the rows carry a size: once, few, many, or a class if the clone is expanded.

v_call	j_call	d_call	clone_size	cdr3_aa	cdr3_nt
TRBV4-3	TRBJ2-2	-	few	CASSQDLTGLDSGELFF	TGCGCCAGCAGCCAAGATCTGACGGGGCTCGACAGCGGGGAGCTGTTTTTT
TRBV6-5	TRBJ2-3	-	-	CASSYSKGADTQYF	TGTGCCAGCAGTTACTCGAAGGGTGCAGATACGCAGTATTTT
TRBV2	TRBJ2-1	-	-	CASSDIPGVLSNEQFF	TGTGCCAGCAGCGATATTCCGGGAGTTCTCTCGAATGAGCAGTTCTTC
TRBV12-3/TRBV12-4	TRBJ2-1	TRBD2	-	CASKLAGGLYNEQFF	TGTGCCAGCAAACTAGCGGGAGGCCTGTACAATGAGCAGTTCTTC
TRBV30	TRBJ1-4	-	-	CAWSMTAANEKLFF	TGTGCCTGGAGCATGACAGCCGCTAATGAAAAACTGTTTTTT
TRBV7-6	TRBJ2-5	-	-	CASSSGTVQETQYF	TGTGCCAGCAGCTCCGGGACGGTACAAGAGACCCAGTACTTC
TRBV20-1	TRBJ1-5	-	-	CSARGGMDSNQPQHF	TGCAGTGCTAGAGGGGGGATGGACAGCAATCAGCCCCAGCATTTT
TRBV11-2	TRBJ2-3	-	-	CASSVRDGYTDTQYF	TGTGCCAGCAGCGTCCGGGACGGATACACAGATACGCAGTATTTT
TRBV6-1	TRBJ2-1	TRBD2	-	CASSGAGDPPYNEQFF	TGTGCCAGCAGTGGAGCGGGAGATCCCCCCTACAATGAGCAGTTCTTC
TRBV12-3/TRBV12-4	TRBJ2-1	-	few	CASSPSDSYNEQFF	TGTGCCAGCAGTCCTAGCGACTCCTACAATGAGCAGTTCTTC
TRBV6-1	TRBJ1-2	-	few	CASSLTDGSNYGYTF	TGTGCCAGCAGCCTCACGGACGGGTCTAACTATGGCTACACCTTC
TRBV7-2	TRBJ1-3	-	-	CASSLREGYSGNTIYF	TGTGCCAGCAGCCTGCGGGAGGGCTACTCTGGAAACACCATATATTTT
TRBV19	TRBJ2-3	TRBD1	-	CASSMTGADTQYF	TGTGCCAGTAGTATGACAGGGGCAGATACGCAGTATTTT
TRBV7-2	TRBJ1-2	-	many	CASALTGGYGYTF	TGTGCCAGCGCATTGACAGGCGGCTATGGCTACACCTTC
TRBV7-8	TRBJ2-3	TRBD2	-	CASSLMLAGGTDTQYF	TGTGCCAGCAGCCTCATGCTAGCGGGGGGTACAGATACGCAGTATTTT
TRBV5-1	TRBJ1-2	-	-	CASSLESWMGDGYTF	TGCGCCAGCAGCTTGGAGAGTTGGATGGGGGATGGCTACACATTC
TRBV5-4	TRBJ1-4	-	many	CASSRDSQSTNEKLFF	TGTGCCAGCAGCCGCGACAGCCAGTCAACTAATGAAAAACTGTTTTTT
TRBV6-5	TRBJ2-5	TRBD2	once	CASSYSASGGQVAYF	TGTGCCAGCAGTTACTCGGCTAGCGGGGGCCAGGTTGCGTACTTC
TRBV7-2	TRBJ2-7	-	many	CASSLERYEQYF	TGTGCCAGCAGCTTAGAGCGCTACGAGCAGTACTTC
TRBV7-2	TRBJ2-1	-	-	CASSLVAGADYNEQFF	TGTGCCAGCAGCTTAGTAGCAGGGGCGGACTACAATGAGCAGTTCTTC
TRBV11-1	TRBJ1-2	-	-	CASSLSGRKGYTF	TGTGCCAGCAGCTTATCGGGCAGAAAAGGCTACACCTTC
TRBV4-2	TRBJ1-1	-	-	CASSQGGAENTEAFF	TGTGCCAGCAGCCAAGGTGGGGCGGAGAACACTGAAGCTTTCTTT
TRBV19	TRBJ1-2	TRBD1	few	CASSTRTGVRSGYTF	TGTGCCAGTAGTACCCGGACAGGGGTGAGGTCTGGCTACACCTTC